This T cell receptor (beta chain) was sequenced in a study of blood T cell repertoires in COVID-19. The wider study: Some COVID-19 samples were acute and others convalescent; all came from the United States, Italy and Spain. From T cells, B-cell-depleted T cells, or PBMCs came the material, which was cDNA or gDNA.

In the source study's methods: Estimates of nucleated cell counts were drawn from the amplification of reference gene primers. Assay used: immunoSEQ multiplex PCR; TCRdb lists only in-frame clones, some missing. V and J calls plus clone size are reproduced from that table; the DNA served to infer D and trimming. The sample lists around 140,000 clones; roughly 88% were seen once. Trimming cost V 4 bases and J 4 bases, with 16 bases left between them. The CDR3 contains 15 residues. The V gene's germline CDR1 is SGHAT and CDR2 FQNNGV. The genes are TRBV11-2 and TRBJ1-2, with a tentative D call TRBD1 (5 bases). This clonotype originated in a man between 50 and 59 years old with acute or convalescent COVID-19. The sequenced sample was peripheral blood. CDR3 residues: CASSYDSTYLYGYTF. Written as DNA, the CDR3 is TGTGCCAGCAGCTACGACAGTACCTATCTCTATGGCTACACCTTC.